This TCR beta chain was recovered during a study of CD8+ T cells in alopecia areata. Study details: Once tofacitinib had been taken for 6 to 18 months, 6 months off drug followed. Study-wide findings and caveats: For baseline CD8+ expansion, any link to response stays uncertain with one nonresponder. Many expanded lesional clones stayed in scalp and blood while on tofacitinib. Sequences from scalp samples also cover resident alphabeta T cells of normal skin.

Sample share makes this clone medium-sized. Antigen specificity is unknown. Germline loops: CDR1 ENHRY, CDR2 SYGVKD. V lost 3 bases, J lost 3 bases, and 8 bases lay in between. There are 14 residues in the CDR3. The treatment is: oral pan-JAK inhibitor, 5-10 mg twice daily. It was cDNA, reverse transcribed from extracted RNA, that served as the sequencing template. TCRdb keeps only in-frame clones here, not all; method: immunoSEQ multiplex PCR. The sample holds a few hundred thousand clones, roughly two fifths seen once. V and J are TRBV10-3 and TRBJ2-2, with D tentatively TRBD1 (6 bases). The input for sequencing was CD4+ T cells sorted from blood, taken around week 31, from a patient treated with tofacitinib. The clonotype comes from a human donor with alopecia areata. The CDR3: CAISDAGDTGELFF. DNA for the CDR3: TGTGCCATCAGTGACGCAGGGGACACCGGGGAGCTGTTTTTT.